The T cell receptor beta chain under discussion was sequenced for a study of OX40 agonist ivuxolimab in advanced cancers. For the study at large: Prior therapy, whether anti-PD-1, anti-PD-L1 or anti-CTLA-4, was allowed, and under 50% had some. Study-wide results and limits: There was clonal expansion of CD4+ and CD8+ blood T cells by week 6 at 0.1 to 3.0 mg/kg.

Repertoires were generated with immunoSEQ multiplex PCR, while TCRdb's copy carries only in-frame clones and drops some. The sample shows about 28,000 clones, 90% to 95% of them seen only once. In regard to this clone: Its target is unknown.

Germline CDR1 is SGHVS and CDR2 is FQNEAQ. This CDR3 region has 15 residues. Trimming took 6 bases from V and 3 from J; bases not matched to a gene: 8. The TCR sequence derives from an adult with an advanced solid tumor such as melanoma, head and neck, liver or kidney cancer. The chain joins TRBV7-8 to TRBJ1-1, with TRBD1 matching over 9 bases. Sequencing used CD4+ or CD8+ T cells sorted from blood, obtained in a trial of the OX40 agonist ivuxolimab. The CDR3 bases are TGTGCCAGCAGGATACGGACAGGGGAGGACACTGAAGCTTTCTTT. The encoded protein is CASRIRTGEDTEAFF.